A single sample is the source of the 5 T cell receptor beta chains below, sequenced in a study of blood T cell repertoires in COVID-19. TCRdb's table, derived via immunoSEQ multiplex PCR, lists solely in-frame clones and lacks some. This sample yields about 120,000 clones, of which around 91% are seen a single time; about 3.8% belongs to the top ten. Sequencing used peripheral blood. The receptors originated from a woman aged 55-75 years with COVID-19, enrolled during active disease.

The rearrangement uses TRBV18 and TRBJ2-1; possible D gene TRBD1, 6 bases. The CDR3 totals 15 residues. The germline V and J ends were trimmed by 0 bases and 3 bases, with 9 bases remaining between them. CDR1 is KGHSH, CDR2 LQKENI, per germline. The CDR3: CASSPPGQRYNEQFF. The CDR3 DNA is TGTGCCAGCTCACCACCCGGACAGCGCTACAATGAGCAGTTCTTC.

The rearrangement links TRBV9 to TRBJ1-2, with 10 bases aligning to TRBD1. The J segment lost 7 bases and the V segment lost 5 bases, leaving 17 bases of the junction unmatched. Germline V gene lookup returns CDR1 SGDLS and CDR2 YYNGEE. The CDR3 spans 17 residues. CDR3 nucleotides: TGTGCCAGCAGGGAATATAGACAGGGGGCGATTAGTGTTGGCTACACCTTC. Residues: CASREYRQGAISVGYTF.

The chain carries TRBV28 and TRBJ1-3; 7 nucleotides align to TRBD1. V was pared by 5 bases and J by 5 bases, with 3 bases of the junction left unmatched. Germline CDR1 is MDHEN and CDR2 is SYDVKM. This CDR3 is 13 amino acids long. The CDR3 DNA sequence: TGTGCCAGCAGTCGACAGGGCCGAAACACCATATATTTT. Protein product: CASSRQGRNTIYF.

This clone was detected only a few times. J is TRBJ2-5 and V is TRBV20-1; perhaps TRBD2 as D (5 bases). The CDR3 has 11 amino acids. The ends were cut back, 0 bases at V and 11 bases at J, with 10 bases in the middle. The germline gives CDR1 DFQATT, CDR2 SNEGSKA (reference sequence). The DNA for the CDR3 is TGCAGTGCTAGAGATGGACGGGGACAGTACTTC. It specifies CSARDGRGQYF.

A single count supports this clone. The chain links TRBV29-1 to TRBJ1-1, with D hard to call. There are 13 residues in the CDR3. The V gene lost 4 bases and the J gene lost 4 bases, with 13 bases spanning the gap. The V gene's germline CDR1 is SQVTM and CDR2 ANQGSEA. CDR3: CSVVTARGTEAFF. DNA for the CDR3: TGCAGCGTTGTAACGGCCCGGGGCACTGAAGCTTTCTTT.